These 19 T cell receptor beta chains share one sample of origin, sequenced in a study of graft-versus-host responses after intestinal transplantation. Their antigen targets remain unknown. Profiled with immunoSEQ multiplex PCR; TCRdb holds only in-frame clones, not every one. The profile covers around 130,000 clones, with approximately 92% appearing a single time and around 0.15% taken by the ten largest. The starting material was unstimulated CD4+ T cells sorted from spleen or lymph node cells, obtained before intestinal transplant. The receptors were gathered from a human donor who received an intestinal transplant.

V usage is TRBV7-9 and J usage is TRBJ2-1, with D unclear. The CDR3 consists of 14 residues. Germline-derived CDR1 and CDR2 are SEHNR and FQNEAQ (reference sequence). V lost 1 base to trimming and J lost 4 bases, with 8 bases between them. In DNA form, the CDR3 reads TGTGCCAGCAGCTTAGTGGCTTCTTACAATGAGCAGTTCTTC. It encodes CASSLVASYNEQFF.

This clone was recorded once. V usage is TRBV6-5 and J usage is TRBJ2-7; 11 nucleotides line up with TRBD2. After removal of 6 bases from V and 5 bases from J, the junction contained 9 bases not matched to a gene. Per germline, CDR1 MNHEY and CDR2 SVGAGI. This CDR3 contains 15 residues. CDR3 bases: TGTGCCAGCAGCTCCCTAGCGGGGGGTTTTAACGAGCAGTACTTC. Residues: CASSSLAGGFNEQYF.

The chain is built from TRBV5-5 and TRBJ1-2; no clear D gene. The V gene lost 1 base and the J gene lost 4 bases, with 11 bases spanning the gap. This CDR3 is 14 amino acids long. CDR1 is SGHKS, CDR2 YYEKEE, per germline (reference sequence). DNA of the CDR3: TGTGCCAGCAGCTTGCGACAAGGCAGCTATGGCTACACCTTC. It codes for CASSLRQGSYGYTF.

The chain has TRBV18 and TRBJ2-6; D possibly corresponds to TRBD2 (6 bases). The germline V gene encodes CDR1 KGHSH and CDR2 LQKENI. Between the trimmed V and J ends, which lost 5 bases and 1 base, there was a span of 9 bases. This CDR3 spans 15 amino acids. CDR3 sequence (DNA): TGTGCCAGCTCATTGGAGGGGTCTGGGGCCAACGTCCTGACTTTC. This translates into CASSLEGSGANVLTF.

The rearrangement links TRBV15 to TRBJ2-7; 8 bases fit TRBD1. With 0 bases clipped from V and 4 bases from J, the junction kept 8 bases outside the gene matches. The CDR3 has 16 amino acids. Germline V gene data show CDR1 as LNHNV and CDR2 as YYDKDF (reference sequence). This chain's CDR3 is CATSRDPGTGKYEQYF. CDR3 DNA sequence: TGTGCCACCAGCAGAGATCCAGGGACAGGCAAATACGAGCAGTACTTC.

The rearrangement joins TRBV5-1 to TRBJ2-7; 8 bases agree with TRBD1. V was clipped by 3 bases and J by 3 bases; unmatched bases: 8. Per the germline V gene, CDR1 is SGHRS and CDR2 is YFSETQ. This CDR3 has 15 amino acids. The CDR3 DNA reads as TGCGCCAGCAGCTCTGGACAGGGATCTATCTACGAGCAGTACTTC. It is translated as CASSSGQGSIYEQYF.

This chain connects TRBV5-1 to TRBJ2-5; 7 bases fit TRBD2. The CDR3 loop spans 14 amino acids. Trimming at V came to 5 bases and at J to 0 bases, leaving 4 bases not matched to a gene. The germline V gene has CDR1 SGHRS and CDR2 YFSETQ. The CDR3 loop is CASRAGTNQETQYF. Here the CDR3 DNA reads TGCGCCAGCAGGGCCGGGACTAACCAAGAGACCCAGTACTTC.

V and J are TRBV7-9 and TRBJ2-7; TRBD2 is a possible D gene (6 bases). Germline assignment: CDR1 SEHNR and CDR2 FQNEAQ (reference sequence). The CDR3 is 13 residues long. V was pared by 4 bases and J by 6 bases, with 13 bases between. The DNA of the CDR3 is TGTGCCAGCAGCTATCCCACGGGGGTCGAGCAGTACTTC. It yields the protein CASSYPTGVEQYF.

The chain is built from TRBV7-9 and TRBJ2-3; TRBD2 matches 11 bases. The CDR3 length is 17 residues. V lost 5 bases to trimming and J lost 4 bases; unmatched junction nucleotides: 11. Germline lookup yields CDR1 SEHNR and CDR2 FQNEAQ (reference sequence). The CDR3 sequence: CASSHYSGGASADTQYF. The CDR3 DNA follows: TGTGCCAGCAGCCACTATAGCGGGGGGGCTTCCGCAGATACGCAGTATTTT.

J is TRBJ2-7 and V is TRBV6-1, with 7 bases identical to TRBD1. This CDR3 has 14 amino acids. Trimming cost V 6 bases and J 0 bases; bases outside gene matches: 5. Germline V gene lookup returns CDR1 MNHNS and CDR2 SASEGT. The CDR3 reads CASRTPGGSYEQYF. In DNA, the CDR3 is TGTGCCAGCAGAACTCCAGGGGGCTCCTACGAGCAGTACTTC.

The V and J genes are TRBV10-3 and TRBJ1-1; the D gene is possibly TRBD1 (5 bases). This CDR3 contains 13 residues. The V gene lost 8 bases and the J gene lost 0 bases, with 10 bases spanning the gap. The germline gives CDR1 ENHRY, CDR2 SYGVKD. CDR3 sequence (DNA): TGTGCCATCGGTGGGGCCATGAACACTGAAGCTTTCTTT. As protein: CAIGGAMNTEAFF.

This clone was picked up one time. The DNA for the CDR3 is TGTGCCAGCACCTTGACAGGGGCTAACACCGGGGAGCTGTTTTTT. This translates into CASTLTGANTGELFF. J is TRBJ2-2 and V is TRBV7-9; 8 positions agree with TRBD1. Germline V CDR1 and CDR2: SEHNR, FQNEAQ (reference sequence). The CDR3 length is 15 residues. V lost 7 bases, J lost 2 bases, and 6 bases stayed unmatched.

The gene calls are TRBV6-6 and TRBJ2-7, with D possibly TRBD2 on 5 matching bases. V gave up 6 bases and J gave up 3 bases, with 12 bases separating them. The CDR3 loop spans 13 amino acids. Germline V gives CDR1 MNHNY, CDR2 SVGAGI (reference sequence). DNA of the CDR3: TGTGCCAGCAGGGCCGGGGTGAGCTACGAGCAGTACTTC. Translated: CASRAGVSYEQYF.

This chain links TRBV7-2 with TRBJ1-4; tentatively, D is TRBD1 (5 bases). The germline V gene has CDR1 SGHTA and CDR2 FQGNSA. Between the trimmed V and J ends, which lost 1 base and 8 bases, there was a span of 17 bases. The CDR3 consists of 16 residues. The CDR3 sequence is CASSLVSQGGGEKLFF. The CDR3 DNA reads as TGTGCCAGCAGCTTAGTCAGCCAGGGAGGAGGGGAAAAACTGTTTTTT.

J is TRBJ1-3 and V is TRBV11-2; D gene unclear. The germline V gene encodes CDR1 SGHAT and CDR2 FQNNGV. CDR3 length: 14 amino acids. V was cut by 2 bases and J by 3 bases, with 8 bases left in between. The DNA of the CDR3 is TGTGCCAGCAGCTTAAGCTGGGATGGAAACACCATATATTTT. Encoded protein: CASSLSWDGNTIYF.

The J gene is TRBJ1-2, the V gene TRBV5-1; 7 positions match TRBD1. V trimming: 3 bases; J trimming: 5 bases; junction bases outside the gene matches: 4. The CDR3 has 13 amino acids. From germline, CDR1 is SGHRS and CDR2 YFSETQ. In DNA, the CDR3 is TGCGCCAGCAGCTGGGGACAGACTTATGGCTACACCTTC. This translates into CASSWGQTYGYTF.

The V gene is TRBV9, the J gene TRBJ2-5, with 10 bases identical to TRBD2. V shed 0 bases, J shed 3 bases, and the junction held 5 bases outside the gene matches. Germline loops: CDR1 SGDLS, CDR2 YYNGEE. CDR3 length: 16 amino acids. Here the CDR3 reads CASSVGSSGGEETQYF. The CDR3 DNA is TGTGCCAGCAGCGTAGGGTCCAGCGGGGGGGAAGAGACCCAGTACTTC. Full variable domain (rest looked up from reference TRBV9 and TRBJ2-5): DSGVTQTPKHLITATGQRVTLRCSPRSGDLSVYWYQQSLDQGLQFLIQYYNGEERAKGNILERFSAQQFPDLHSELNLSSLELGDSALYFCASSVGSSGGEETQYFGPGTRLLVL.

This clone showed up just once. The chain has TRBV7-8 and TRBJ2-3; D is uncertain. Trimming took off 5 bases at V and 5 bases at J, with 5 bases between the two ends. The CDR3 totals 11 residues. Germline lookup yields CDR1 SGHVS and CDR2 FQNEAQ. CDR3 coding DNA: TGTGCCAGCAGCGTACAAGATACGCAGTATTTT. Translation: CASSVQDTQYF.

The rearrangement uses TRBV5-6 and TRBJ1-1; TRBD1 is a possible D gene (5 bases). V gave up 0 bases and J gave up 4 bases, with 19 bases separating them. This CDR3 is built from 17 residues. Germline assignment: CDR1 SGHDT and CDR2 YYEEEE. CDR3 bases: TGTGCCAGCAGCTTGGGGACATATTTAGGGCATTTCACTGAAGCTTTCTTT. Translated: CASSLGTYLGHFTEAFF.